A selection of T cell receptor beta chains follows, all from one sample in a study of shared clonotypes between healthy human individuals. The method was immunoSEQ multiplex PCR; TCRdb's version includes in-frame clones alone and lacks a portion of them. The data contain 100,000 or so clones, around 64% of them singletons. Sequences were obtained from memory CD8+ T cells sorted from blood. These receptors were obtained from a woman in her twenties or thirties in good health. CDR3s include the opening cysteine and the closing phenylalanine or tryptophan. The order of the fields is D gene, clone size, V gene, J gene, CDR3 DNA, CDR3 protein. A D gene is named only where the DNA matches it firmly. Some rows have no size entry. The others give once, few or many, or a class for an expanded clone.

D gene: TRBD1; clone size: .; V gene: TRBV7-7; J gene: TRBJ2-7; CDR3 DNA: TGTGCCAGCAGCTGGACAGGTCTGCCCTACGAGCAGTACTTC; CDR3 protein: CASSWTGLPYEQYF
D gene: .; clone size: .; V gene: TRBV21-1; J gene: TRBJ1-5; CDR3 DNA: TGTGCCAGCAGCAAAGGTATTTTGGGGAATCAGCCCCAGCATTTT; CDR3 protein: CASSKGILGNQPQHF
D gene: .; clone size: .; V gene: TRBV28; J gene: TRBJ1-5; CDR3 DNA: TGTGCCAGCAGCAATCGGGCGGCCCTTTCCAATCAGCCCCAGCATTTT; CDR3 protein: CASSNRAALSNQPQHF
D gene: TRBD2; clone size: few; V gene: TRBV25-1; J gene: TRBJ2-1; CDR3 DNA: TGTGCCAGCAGTGCCCGCCCGGGTCGGGAGGACTCCTACAATGAGCAGTTCTTC; CDR3 protein: CASSARPGREDSYNEQFF
D gene: TRBD1; clone size: few; V gene: TRBV27; J gene: TRBJ2-1; CDR3 DNA: TGTGCCAGCAGTTGGGACAGGTACAATGAGCAGTTCTTC; CDR3 protein: CASSWDRYNEQFF
D gene: .; clone size: .; V gene: TRBV5-1; J gene: TRBJ2-5; CDR3 DNA: TGCGCCAGCAGGAGTTCCCTACAGGGTGAGACCCAGTACTTC; CDR3 protein: CASRSSLQGETQYF
D gene: .; clone size: .; V gene: TRBV5-1; J gene: TRBJ1-2; CDR3 DNA: TGCGCCAGCAGCTTGGATCGGGACTATGGCTACACCTTC; CDR3 protein: CASSLDRDYGYTF
D gene: TRBD1; clone size: .; V gene: TRBV27; J gene: TRBJ1-1; CDR3 DNA: TGTGCCAGCAGTCCAGACAGGGGGCCGTTCACTGAAGCTTTCTTT; CDR3 protein: CASSPDRGPFTEAFF
D gene: TRBD2; clone size: once; V gene: TRBV28; J gene: TRBJ2-1; CDR3 DNA: TGTGCCAGCAGTTTATCGGGACTAGCGGGAGTCTATGAGCAGTTCTTC; CDR3 protein: CASSLSGLAGVYEQFF
D gene: .; clone size: .; V gene: TRBV9; J gene: TRBJ2-7; CDR3 DNA: TGTGCCAGCAGCGCCCCTAGCCCTGCCTACGAGCAGTACTTC; CDR3 protein: CASSAPSPAYEQYF
D gene: TRBD2; clone size: few; V gene: TRBV6-5; J gene: TRBJ2-1; CDR3 DNA: TGTGCCAGCAGTTCCCTAGCGGCTTACAATGAGCAGTTCTTC; CDR3 protein: CASSSLAAYNEQFF
D gene: .; clone size: many; V gene: TRBV25-1; J gene: TRBJ1-1; CDR3 DNA: TGTGCCAGCAGTGTAAGCAGCCAAGCTTTCTTT; CDR3 protein: CASSVSSQAFF
D gene: .; clone size: .; V gene: TRBV6-5; J gene: TRBJ1-1; CDR3 DNA: TGTGCCAGCAGTTCGGGGACGGTGAACACTGAAGCTTTCTTT; CDR3 protein: CASSSGTVNTEAFF
D gene: .; clone size: .; V gene: TRBV9; J gene: TRBJ1-1; CDR3 DNA: TGTGCCAGCAGCGTAGGAGGAACGAACACTGAAGCTTTCTTT; CDR3 protein: CASSVGGTNTEAFF
D gene: TRBD1; clone size: once; V gene: TRBV19; J gene: TRBJ2-2; CDR3 DNA: TGTGCCAGTAGATACAGGGGGACAGGGCACGGGGAGCTGTTTTTT; CDR3 protein: CASRYRGTGHGELFF
D gene: .; clone size: once; V gene: TRBV28; J gene: TRBJ1-5; CDR3 DNA: TGTGCCAGCAGTTGGACGGGGTTGAATCAGCCCCAGCATTTT; CDR3 protein: CASSWTGLNQPQHF
D gene: TRBD1; clone size: .; V gene: TRBV5-5; J gene: TRBJ2-7; CDR3 DNA: TGTGCCAGCAGCTTGGCCACAGGGGATGACGAGCAGTACTTC; CDR3 protein: CASSLATGDDEQYF
D gene: TRBD2; clone size: .; V gene: TRBV5-1; J gene: TRBJ2-2; CDR3 DNA: TGCGCCAGCAGCGCCTTTCTAGCGGGAGGGCCCGGCGGGGAGCTGTTTTTT; CDR3 protein: CASSAFLAGGPGGELFF
D gene: TRBD2; clone size: .; V gene: TRBV19; J gene: TRBJ2-1; CDR3 DNA: TGTGCCAGTACCCCATATTTCACTAGCGGGGGGAGGAATGAGCAGTTCTTC; CDR3 protein: CASTPYFTSGGRNEQFF
D gene: .; clone size: few; V gene: TRBV2; J gene: TRBJ2-1; CDR3 DNA: TGTGCCAGCAGTGAATGGGATTACAATGAGCAGTTCTTC; CDR3 protein: CASSEWDYNEQFF
D gene: .; clone size: .; V gene: TRBV6-6; J gene: TRBJ1-1; CDR3 DNA: TGTGCCAGCAGTTACTCGGAGGTCGCTGAAGCTTTCTTT; CDR3 protein: CASSYSEVAEAFF
D gene: TRBD2; clone size: once; V gene: TRBV28; J gene: TRBJ2-5; CDR3 DNA: TGTGCCAGCAGTTTCAGACCGGGACTAGCGGGGGTGCCCCAGTACTTC; CDR3 protein: CASSFRPGLAGVPQYF
D gene: TRBD1; clone size: few; V gene: TRBV27; J gene: TRBJ2-5; CDR3 DNA: TGTGCCAGCAGTTTAGTGACAGGGGGAGAGACCCAGTACTTC; CDR3 protein: CASSLVTGGETQYF
D gene: TRBD1; clone size: .; V gene: TRBV6-5; J gene: TRBJ2-7; CDR3 DNA: TGTGCCAGCAGTGCTGGGACAGGGAGTTACGAGCAGTACTTC; CDR3 protein: CASSAGTGSYEQYF
D gene: .; clone size: many; V gene: TRBV28; J gene: TRBJ2-4; CDR3 DNA: TGTGCCAGCACGGGTGGGGGATGGGTGAGGAAAAACATTCAGTACTTC; CDR3 protein: CASTGGGWVRKNIQYF
D gene: .; clone size: .; V gene: TRBV4-1; J gene: TRBJ2-5; CDR3 DNA: TGCGCCAGCAGCCAAGATTTGGACCGCCAAGAGACCCAGTACTTC; CDR3 protein: CASSQDLDRQETQYF
D gene: TRBD1; clone size: once; V gene: TRBV29-1; J gene: TRBJ1-4; CDR3 DNA: TGCAGCGTGGGACAGGGGTCAACTAATGAAAAACTGTTTTTT; CDR3 protein: CSVGQGSTNEKLFF
D gene: TRBD2; clone size: .; V gene: TRBV28; J gene: TRBJ2-1; CDR3 DNA: TGTGCCAGCAGAATGGCCCTAGCGGGAGTGGCAAATGAGCAGTTCTTC; CDR3 protein: CASRMALAGVANEQFF
D gene: .; clone size: medium-sized; V gene: TRBV29-1; J gene: TRBJ2-6; CDR3 DNA: TGCAGCGTTGGGGAACCCTCTGGGGCCAACGTCCTGACTTTC; CDR3 protein: CSVGEPSGANVLTF
D gene: .; clone size: once; V gene: TRBV29-1; J gene: TRBJ2-7; CDR3 DNA: TGCAGCGTTGTCCAGGAAAACTCCTACGAGCAGTACTTC; CDR3 protein: CSVVQENSYEQYF
D gene: .; clone size: .; V gene: TRBV29-1; J gene: TRBJ1-2; CDR3 DNA: TGCAGCGTTGCTTCCGGGCCTTATGGCTACACCTTC; CDR3 protein: CSVASGPYGYTF
D gene: .; clone size: few; V gene: TRBV28; J gene: TRBJ2-1; CDR3 DNA: TGTGCCAGCAGTACATACAATGAGCAGTTCTTC; CDR3 protein: CASSTYNEQFF
D gene: TRBD2; clone size: .; V gene: TRBV28; J gene: TRBJ2-7; CDR3 DNA: TGTGCCAGCACCACCGCGGGAGCGGACTACGAGCAGTACTTC; CDR3 protein: CASTTAGADYEQYF
D gene: TRBD2; clone size: few; V gene: TRBV2; J gene: TRBJ2-1; CDR3 DNA: TGTGCCAGCAGGGTAGCGGGAGGGCCGGGGAATGAGCAGTTCTTC; CDR3 protein: CASRVAGGPGNEQFF
D gene: .; clone size: .; V gene: TRBV2; J gene: TRBJ2-3; CDR3 DNA: TGTGCCAGCAGTGGCCCGGGAGCAGGAGGTCGGGCCGATACGCAGTATTTT; CDR3 protein: CASSGPGAGGRADTQYF
D gene: .; clone size: .; V gene: TRBV6-1; J gene: TRBJ1-2; CDR3 DNA: TGTGCCAGCAGTGAAACGGACGTCCCTAACTATGGCTACACCTTC; CDR3 protein: CASSETDVPNYGYTF
D gene: .; clone size: .; V gene: TRBV28; J gene: TRBJ2-7; CDR3 DNA: TGTGCCAGCAGTTTCCCAGGACAGCGCGCTAGCTTCTACGAGCAGTACTTC; CDR3 protein: CASSFPGQRASFYEQYF
D gene: .; clone size: once; V gene: TRBV19; J gene: TRBJ1-2; CDR3 DNA: TGTGCCACCCGGGGGCAAGGAGGAGACCCCTATGGCTACACCTTC; CDR3 protein: CATRGQGGDPYGYTF
D gene: .; clone size: .; V gene: TRBV27; J gene: TRBJ1-5; CDR3 DNA: TGTGCCAGCAGTTTAGGGGGTGGGTTTCAGCCCCAGCATTTT; CDR3 protein: CASSLGGGFQPQHF
D gene: .; clone size: .; V gene: TRBV6-5; J gene: TRBJ2-7; CDR3 DNA: TGTGCCAGCAGTTACTCAGTGACAGAAGGACCGGTCGAGCAGTACTTC; CDR3 protein: CASSYSVTEGPVEQYF
D gene: TRBD2; clone size: few; V gene: TRBV25-1; J gene: TRBJ2-7; CDR3 DNA: TGTGCCAGCAGTGAGACTAGCGGGAGGAGGAACGAGCAGTACTTC; CDR3 protein: CASSETSGRRNEQYF
D gene: TRBD2; clone size: .; V gene: TRBV27; J gene: TRBJ2-1; CDR3 DNA: TGTGCCAGCAGCAAGACTAGCGGGGCATACAATGAGCAGTTCTTC; CDR3 protein: CASSKTSGAYNEQFF
D gene: .; clone size: once; V gene: TRBV21-1; J gene: TRBJ2-7; CDR3 DNA: TGTGCCAGCAGCAACCTAGCGGGGGGCTCCTACGAGCAGTACTTC; CDR3 protein: CASSNLAGGSYEQYF
D gene: .; clone size: .; V gene: TRBV12-1; J gene: TRBJ1-1; CDR3 DNA: .; CDR3 protein: CASSFGGGTEAFF
D gene: .; clone size: .; V gene: TRBV7-3; J gene: TRBJ1-5; CDR3 DNA: TGTGCCAGCAGCCTGCTTGGGGGAAATCAGCCCCAGCATTTT; CDR3 protein: CASSLLGGNQPQHF
D gene: .; clone size: .; V gene: TRBV25-1; J gene: TRBJ1-4; CDR3 DNA: TGTGCCAGCAGTGAAGGTTCGGGGGGGAGGAATGAAAAACTGTTTTTT; CDR3 protein: CASSEGSGGRNEKLFF
D gene: .; clone size: .; V gene: TRBV6-1; J gene: TRBJ2-7; CDR3 DNA: TGTGCCAGCAGCGAGTGGCATGAGCAGTACTTC; CDR3 protein: CASSEWHEQYF
D gene: .; clone size: .; V gene: TRBV13; J gene: TRBJ2-5; CDR3 DNA: TGTGCCAGCAGCAACTCCCCGGGGGCTACACAAGAGACCCAGTACTTC; CDR3 protein: CASSNSPGATQETQYF
D gene: .; clone size: few; V gene: TRBV15; J gene: TRBJ2-7; CDR3 DNA: TGTGCCACCAGCAATGGAGATTCCTACGAGCAGTACTTC; CDR3 protein: CATSNGDSYEQYF
D gene: .; clone size: .; V gene: TRBV13; J gene: TRBJ2-7; CDR3 DNA: TGTGCCAGCAGCTTAGAGGGGGTTACCCACGAGCAGTACTTC; CDR3 protein: CASSLEGVTHEQYF
D gene: TRBD2; clone size: .; V gene: TRBV30; J gene: TRBJ2-1; CDR3 DNA: TGTGCCTGCCAACCTCCGGAGCGGGAGTCCAATGAGCAGTTCTTC; CDR3 protein: CACQPPERESNEQFF
D gene: TRBD2; clone size: many; V gene: TRBV5-6; J gene: TRBJ2-5; CDR3 DNA: TGTGCCAGCAGCCTGGGACTAGTGGTGGAGACCCAGTACTTC; CDR3 protein: CASSLGLVVETQYF
D gene: TRBD2; clone size: .; V gene: TRBV4-1; J gene: TRBJ2-4; CDR3 DNA: TGCGCCAGCAGCCAAGGAGTAGCGGGAGGTTTAGCCAAAAACATTCAGTACTTC; CDR3 protein: CASSQGVAGGLAKNIQYF
D gene: TRBD2; clone size: .; V gene: TRBV9; J gene: TRBJ2-3; CDR3 DNA: TGTGCCAGCAGCGGACGGACAGGGATGGAACTAGCGGGAGTCAGGGATACGCAGTATTTT; CDR3 protein: CASSGRTGMELAGVRDTQYF
D gene: .; clone size: .; V gene: TRBV21-1; J gene: TRBJ2-7; CDR3 DNA: TGTGCCAGCAGCAATACAGGGGCTACCTACGAGCAGTACTTC; CDR3 protein: CASSNTGATYEQYF
D gene: TRBD2; clone size: .; V gene: TRBV7-9; J gene: TRBJ2-7; CDR3 DNA: TGTGCCAGCAGCCCCCCTAGCGGATCTTCCTACGAGCAGTACTTC; CDR3 protein: CASSPPSGSSYEQYF
D gene: .; clone size: .; V gene: TRBV28; J gene: TRBJ1-1; CDR3 DNA: TGTGCCACCCAGCCCGGACATGCGAACACTGAAGCTTTCTTT; CDR3 protein: CATQPGHANTEAFF